The 10 T cell receptor beta chains in this list originate from one sample, sequenced in a study of HIV-infected patients and healthy controls (dated 2014 in TCRdb). The receptor library was made with 5' RACE. The run used an Illumina MiSeq. Reverse transcription of around 490 ng RNA was performed with SuperScript III using primers directed against the alpha and beta constant regions. Separate libraries for the alpha and beta chains were generated through chain-specific third strand synthesis that incorporated multiplexing indices. The public reads were quality trimmed at Q25 with fastp and then assembled into clones with MiXCR by TCRdb, keeping productive beta chains. Merged by CDR3 protein, the rows form single entries marked with the most common genes and DNA. The sample includes under 15,000 distinct CDR3 sequences, with roughly 11% observed a single time. The top ten hold about 6.9% of the sample.

Whole blood was used without fractionating the cells, so the repertoire represented all peripheral T cells without sorting. The sequenced material came from blood. The source of these receptors is an adult in good health.

This clonotype is medium-sized by share. This rearrangement joins TRBV4-1 to TRBJ1-1; maybe TRBD1 (6 bases). Between the trimmed V and J ends, which lost 0 bases and 4 bases, there was a span of 12 bases. The CDR3 covers 15 residues. Germline V gene data show CDR1 as MGHRA and CDR2 as YSYEKL. In nucleotides, the CDR3 is TGCGCCAGCAGCCAAGATCGCAGGGGTGCCACTGAAGCTTTCTTT. It is translated as CASSQDRRGATEAFF.

This clonotype was seen only a few times. The CDR3 coding sequence is TGTGCCAGCTCACCACCTGGGGCTACCGGAGAGCAGTTCTTC. Protein product: CASSPPGATGEQFF. The J gene is TRBJ2-1, the V gene TRBV18; maybe TRBD1 (5 bases). Germline V gene data show CDR1 as KGHSH and CDR2 as LQKENI. CDR3 length: 14 residues. V gave up 0 bases and J gave up 10 bases, with 13 bases separating them. The full variable domain, in which reference TRBV18 and TRBJ2-1 provide the parts outside the CDR3, is NAGVMQNPRHLVRRRGQEARLRCSPMKGHSHVYWYRQLPEEGLKFMVYLQKENIIDESGMPKERFSAEFPKEGPSILRIQQVVRGDSAAYFCASSPPGATGEQFFGPGTRLTVL.

This clonotype is categorized as medium-sized. The chain is built from TRBV24-1 and TRBJ2-1, with D unclear. CDR1 and CDR2 (germline): KGHDR, SFDVKD. The CDR3 consists of 13 residues. The V gene lost 2 bases and the J gene lost 7 bases, with 8 bases spanning the gap. The CDR3 loop is CATSDSAENEQFF. CDR3 bases: TGTGCCACCAGTGATTCCGCTGAAAATGAGCAGTTCTTC.

This clonotype ranks as medium-sized. V gene TRBV2 combines with J gene TRBJ1-5; the D is unclear. The V end was cut by 1 base, the J end by 5 bases, with 6 bases between. Per germline, CDR1 SNHLY and CDR2 FYNNEI. The CDR3 extends over 13 amino acids. CDR3 protein: CASSEGGDQPQHF. The CDR3 nucleotides are TGTGCCAGCAGTGAAGGTGGGGATCAGCCCCAGCATTTT.

This clonotype was observed at least ten times. The chain couples TRBV6-1 to TRBJ2-1; D is ambiguous. Trimming took 4 bases from V and 7 from J, leaving 20 bases between them. CDR3 length equals 16 residues. CDR1 and CDR2 from the germline V gene are MNHNS and SASEGT. The CDR3 DNA is TGTGCCAGCAGTGGTCGTCCGGACCCAGGAGCGAATGAGCAGTTCTTC. Encoded protein: CASSGRPDPGANEQFF.

This clonotype rates as medium-sized. The chain recombines TRBV5-1 with TRBJ1-1; 11 nucleotides agree with TRBD1. V lost 5 bases and J lost 4; bases outside the gene matches: 10. Germline lookup yields CDR1 SGHRS and CDR2 YFSETQ. This CDR3 contains 16 residues. The CDR3 sequence is CASSSTGTGGGTEAFF. The CDR3 DNA reads as TGCGCCAGCAGTTCCACCGGGACAGGGGGTGGCACTGAAGCTTTCTTT.

This clonotype is medium-sized (0.01 to 0.1%). The chain links TRBV5-1 to TRBJ1-1; the D gene is possibly TRBD1 (5 bases). This CDR3 has 14 amino acids. The germline V gene encodes CDR1 SGHRS and CDR2 YFSETQ. Trimming removed 0 bases from V and 2 bases from J, with 8 bases in between. The CDR3 DNA reads as TGCGCCAGCAGCTTGGGGACATTCAACACTGAAGCTTTCTTT. Protein: CASSLGTFNTEAFF.

This clonotype was seen a handful of times. V gene TRBV15 combines with J gene TRBJ1-5, with D uncertain. CDR3 size: 17 residues. Germline V gene lookup returns CDR1 LNHNV and CDR2 YYDKDF (reference sequence). Deletions cut 0 bases from V and 1 base from J, with 13 bases between. The CDR3 loop reads CATSRDEGIPSNQPQHF. In DNA form, the CDR3 reads TGTGCCACCAGCAGAGATGAAGGAATCCCCAGCAATCAGCCCCAGCATTTT.

By sample fraction, this clonotype is medium-sized. J is TRBJ1-6 and V is TRBV12-3 or TRBV12-4; D ambiguous. V was cut by 3 bases and J by 5 bases, with 14 bases left in between. The CDR3 is 16 amino acids. Written as DNA, the CDR3 is TGTGCCAGCAGTTTCGCGGGGTTTCCCGATAATTCACCCCTCCACTTT. It encodes CASSFAGFPDNSPLHF.

This clonotype was observed many times. The CDR3 nucleotides read TGTGCCAGTAGTATAGTGTCCCTGATAGCGGGAGCAACCGGGGAGCTGTTTTTT. Translation: CASSIVSLIAGATGELFF. The genes are TRBV19 and TRBJ2-2, with 9 positions matching TRBD2. The CDR3 is made up of 18 amino acids. Germline CDR1 and CDR2: LNHDA and SQIVND (reference sequence). V gave up 1 base and J gave up 5 bases; unmatched junction bases: 11.